This is a list of T cell receptor beta chains from one sample in a study of early T cells in non-severe SARS-CoV-2 infection. MiXCR, applied by TCRdb to the 5' RACE reads, yields one record per CDR3 protein. The sample includes 60,000 to 65,000 distinct CDR3 sequences, around 12% seen only once; the top ten take roughly 4.5%. Material for sequencing was whole blood. These receptors were obtained from an adult who was a healthcare worker with PCR-confirmed SARS-CoV-2 infection or an uninfected control (not recorded which). Each CDR3 is given with its conserved first and last residue. A D gene is named only where the DNA matches it firmly. Some rows have no size entry. The others give once, few or many, or a class for an expanded clone.

TRBV15	TRBJ1-2	-	many	TGTGCCACCAGCAGAGATCCAGGGTCCGGTGGCTACACCTTC	CATSRDPGSGGYTF
TRBV7-8	TRBJ2-3	TRBD1	many	TGTGCCAGCAGCCTACAGGGGATTGATACGCAGTATTTT	CASSLQGIDTQYF
TRBV2	TRBJ2-3	TRBD2	-	TGTGCCAGCAGTGACCGGGGGGGGGCCGAAGATACGCAGTATTTT	CASSDRGGAEDTQYF
TRBV9	TRBJ2-5	TRBD2	few	TGTGCCAGCAGCGTAGGGGGAGCGGGAGCTGGCGAGACCCAGTACTTC	CASSVGGAGAGETQYF
TRBV11-2	TRBJ2-1	-	many	TGTGCCAGCAGCTTAGGCGGAAGCTCCTACAATGAGCAGTTCTTC	CASSLGGSSYNEQFF
TRBV28	TRBJ2-4	-	many	TGTGCCAGCAGTTTTTCCCAGGGGATACTAGCCAAAAACATTCAGTACTTC	CASSFSQGILAKNIQYF
TRBV7-2	TRBJ2-2	TRBD1	few	TGTGCCAGCAGCCCCAAACGAGGGGGCGACACCGGGGAGCTGTTTTTT	CASSPKRGGDTGELFF
TRBV29-1	TRBJ2-5	-	many	TGCAGCGTTGAAGCGGGAGTTCGTGAGACCCAGTACTTC	CSVEAGVRETQYF
TRBV11-2	TRBJ2-7	-	many	TGTGCCAGCAGCTTACGGATTCCCTACGAGCAGTACTTC	CASSLRIPYEQYF
TRBV5-4	TRBJ2-1	-	many	TGTGCCAGCGGCTTACCGGGACTCAATCGCAATGAGCAGTTCTTC	CASGLPGLNRNEQFF
TRBV6-2/TRBV6-3	TRBJ1-1	-	-	TGTGCCAGCAGGGACAGTCTCGAAGCTTTCTTT	CASRDSLEAFF
TRBV28	TRBJ2-7	-	many	TGTGCCAGCAGGGATGGACAGAGCTACGAGCAGTACTTC	CASRDGQSYEQYF
TRBV29-1	TRBJ2-7	TRBD2	-	TGCAGCGTGAGCGGGACCTCCTACGAGCAGTACTTC	CSVSGTSYEQYF
TRBV20-1	TRBJ2-7	-	once	TGCAGTGTAGCCCCTAGTATCGCCTACGAGCAGTACTTC	CSVAPSIAYEQYF
TRBV6-1	TRBJ2-6	-	-	TGTGCCAGCAGACAGGATCCGACTGGGGCCAACGTCCTGACTTTC	CASRQDPTGANVLTF
TRBV5-6	TRBJ2-7	TRBD1	few	TGTGCCAGCAGCCGACAGGGTCGCGAGCAGTACTTC	CASSRQGREQYF
TRBV7-2	TRBJ2-3	-	-	TGTGCCAGCAGCTATACCCGGGCTCCAGATACGCAGTATTTT	CASSYTRAPDTQYF
TRBV11-2	TRBJ2-5	-	many	TGTGCCAGCAGCTCCGGGACTCACCAAGAGACCCAGTACTTC	CASSSGTHQETQYF
TRBV14	TRBJ2-5	-	many	TGTGCCAGCAGCCAAGACCAGGGAACTCAAGAGACCCAGTACTTC	CASSQDQGTQETQYF
TRBV7-2	TRBJ2-5	-	few	TGTGCCAGCAGCCCGGGGAGCGGCAGCCAAGAGACCCAGTACTTC	CASSPGSGSQETQYF
TRBV9	TRBJ2-7	-	few	TGTGCCAGCAGCGGAGAACAGGGTTACGAGCAGTACTTC	CASSGEQGYEQYF
TRBV7-2	TRBJ2-5	-	many	TGTGCCAGCAGCTTGAGGTCAGGGGAAGAGACCCAGTACTTC	CASSLRSGEETQYF
TRBV20-1	TRBJ2-3	-	-	TGCAGTGCTAGAGAGTCGGTAGATACGCAGTATTTT	CSARESVDTQYF
TRBV3-1	TRBJ2-7	TRBD2	-	TGTGCCAGCAGCCCGGGACTAGCGGGGGACGGGCAGTACTTC	CASSPGLAGDGQYF
TRBV7-2	TRBJ2-5	-	-	TGTGCCAGCAGCTTAGAAGGGGGGATGAAGACCCAGTACTTC	CASSLEGGMKTQYF
TRBV7-9	TRBJ2-7	-	many	TGTGCCAGCAGCTTAGAAGGTCGAGGCAGGGAGCAGTACTTC	CASSLEGRGREQYF
TRBV7-2	TRBJ2-2	TRBD1	many	TGTGCCAGCAGCCCTAGACAGGGGGCATACACCGGGGAGCTGTTTTTT	CASSPRQGAYTGELFF
TRBV2	TRBJ1-2	-	-	TGTGCCAACAAACAGGGAGAGCGTGGCTACACCTTC	CANKQGERGYTF
TRBV29-1	TRBJ2-2	-	many	TGCAGCGTTGGGGGTACCGGGGAGCTGTTTTTT	CSVGGTGELFF
TRBV5-6	TRBJ1-1	-	few	TGTGCCAGCAGCGAGGAACTCAGGGGGAACACTGAAGCTTTCTTT	CASSEELRGNTEAFF
TRBV19	TRBJ2-7	TRBD2	many	TGTGCCAGTAGTGGTAGCGGGAGGGGCTACGAGCAGTACTTC	CASSGSGRGYEQYF
TRBV10-2	TRBJ1-6	TRBD1	many	TGCGCCAGCCGGGACAGGTCGGATTCACCCCTCCACTTT	CASRDRSDSPLHF
TRBV28	TRBJ2-5	-	few	TGTGCCAGCAGGACCGGACAGTTTAGTTCGGCCCAGTACTTC	CASRTGQFSSAQYF
TRBV5-6	TRBJ2-6	-	many	TGTGCCAGCAGCGTGAGACCGGTAGGGGCCAACGTCCTGACTTTC	CASSVRPVGANVLTF
TRBV14	TRBJ2-1	TRBD2	many	TGTGCCAGCAGCCTTACTAGCGGTGGAGAGCAGTTCTTC	CASSLTSGGEQFF